The 13 T cell receptor beta chains reported below all come from one sample, sequenced in a study of blood T cell repertoires in COVID-19. Repertoires were generated with immunoSEQ multiplex PCR, while TCRdb's copy carries only in-frame clones and drops some. The table records 85,000 to 95,000 clones, 60% to 85% of them present only once. Input material: peripheral blood. These receptors came from a man aged 65 to 85 with acute or convalescent COVID-19.

The chain links TRBV7-2 to TRBJ1-6; 8 bases are shared with TRBD1. Trimming cost V 2 bases and J 14 bases; bases outside gene matches: 11. The CDR3 has 15 amino acids. Germline V gene data show CDR1 as SGHTA and CDR2 as FQGNSA. The CDR3 DNA reads as TGTGCCAGCAGCTTACAGGAGCAGGGGGCCCGCTCCCTCCACTTT. Its protein product is CASSLQEQGARSLHF.

The chain combines TRBV27 with TRBJ2-7, with 9 bases aligning to TRBD2. The germline V gene encodes CDR1 MNHEY and CDR2 SMNVEV (reference sequence). The CDR3 runs 15 residues. J was trimmed by 1 base and V by 6 bases; bases with no gene match: 7. The CDR3 is CASSETSGLSYEQYF. CDR3 DNA sequence: TGTGCCAGCAGCGAGACTAGCGGACTTTCCTACGAGCAGTACTTC.

The CDR3 protein is CASSSGTGGYQETQYF. The CDR3 DNA is TGTGCCAGCAGTTCCGGGACAGGGGGATACCAAGAGACCCAGTACTTC. The chain combines TRBV27 with TRBJ2-5, with TRBD1 matching 11 bases. Trimming cost V 4 bases and J 0 bases; bases outside gene matches: 4. The germline CDR1 and CDR2 sequences are MNHEY and SMNVEV (reference sequence). The CDR3 sequence is 16 residues long.

The table lists this clone with a few counts. V gene TRBV27 combines with J gene TRBJ1-5; possibly TRBD1 for D (5 bases). The CDR3 sequence is 15 residues long. Between the trimmed V and J ends, which lost 2 bases and 7 bases, there was a span of 15 bases. Germline V CDR1 and CDR2: MNHEY, SMNVEV (reference sequence). The CDR3 region is CASSLAGGARQPQHF. In DNA, the CDR3 is TGTGCCAGCAGTTTAGCGGGCGGGGCTCGGCAGCCCCAGCATTTT.

The chain couples TRBV4-1 to TRBJ1-2; D is undetermined. CDR1 MGHRA and CDR2 YSYEKL come from the germline V gene. There are 15 residues in the CDR3. Trimming left V 0 bases short and J 3 bases short, with 11 bases between. The CDR3 DNA sequence: TGCGCCAGCAGCCAAGAGGTACGGGTGTACTATGGCTACACCTTC. The encoded protein is CASSQEVRVYYGYTF.

The chain employs TRBV7-7 and TRBJ2-1, with 10 bases fitting TRBD1. The trim removed 5 bases at V and 8 bases at J, leaving 6 bases unmatched. This CDR3 has 14 amino acids. Per the germline V gene, CDR1 is SSHAT and CDR2 is FNYEAQ (reference sequence). Here the CDR3 reads CASSRGQGSDEQFF. In DNA form, the CDR3 reads TGTGCCAGCAGCCGGGGACAGGGGAGCGATGAGCAGTTCTTC.

The sample holds one count of this clone. The gene calls are TRBV7-2 and TRBJ2-4; TRBD1 matches 8 bases. This CDR3 contains 16 residues. The junction had 8 bases not matched to a gene; V was cut back by 3 bases and J by 4 bases. Germline-derived CDR1 and CDR2 are SGHTA and FQGNSA. The CDR3 DNA sequence: TGTGCCAGCAGCTTTCAGGTGCAGGGGGCGAAAAACATTCAGTACTTC. It translates to CASSFQVQGAKNIQYF. Complete variable domain (other parts from reference TRBV7-2 and TRBJ2-4): GAGVSQSPSNKVTEKGKDVELRCDPISGHTALYWYRQSLGQGLEFLIYFQGNSAPDKSGLPSDRFSAERTGGSVSTLTIQRTQQEDSAVYLCASSFQVQGAKNIQYFGAGTRLSVL.

The chain carries TRBV5-1 and TRBJ1-1; TRBD1 aligns across 9 bases. The CDR3 runs 14 residues. CDR1 is SGHRS, CDR2 YFSETQ, per germline. V shed 2 bases and J 7 bases; nucleotides not matched to a gene: 6. The CDR3 DNA follows: TGCGCCAGCAGCTTCGGGACAGGGTCTCATGAAGCTTTCTTT. Protein: CASSFGTGSHEAFF.

This clone occurred once. The chain has TRBV2 and TRBJ2-1; possible D gene TRBD1, 6 bases. V lost 4 bases and J lost 6, with 13 bases in between. CDR3 length: 14 residues. The germline gives CDR1 SNHLY, CDR2 FYNNEI. DNA for the CDR3: TGTGCCAGCAGTGTACAGGGACCGGTCAATGAGCAGTTCTTC. Protein product: CASSVQGPVNEQFF.

This chain links TRBV5-1 with TRBJ2-2, with TRBD2 matching over 9 bases. The junction had 6 bases not matched to a gene; V was cut back by 0 bases and J by 6 bases. Per the germline V gene, CDR1 is SGHRS and CDR2 is YFSETQ. The length of the CDR3 is 16 residues. CDR3 in amino acids: CASSLGSGREAGELFF. CDR3 coding DNA: TGCGCCAGCAGCTTGGGTAGCGGGAGAGAGGCCGGGGAGCTGTTTTTT.

The genes are TRBV19 and TRBJ2-1, with D possibly TRBD1 on 5 matching bases. The V and J ends lost 2 bases and 1 base respectively, with 9 bases between them. CDR1 is LNHDA and CDR2 is SQIVND in the germline V gene (reference sequence). The CDR3 contains 15 residues. CDR3 loop: CASSITGNSYNEQFF. The CDR3 DNA sequence: TGTGCCAGTAGTATAACAGGAAATTCCTACAATGAGCAGTTCTTC.

The chain joins TRBV27 to TRBJ1-5, with TRBD1 matching 9 bases. CDR1 and CDR2 (germline): MNHEY, SMNVEV (reference sequence). With V trimmed by 5 bases and J by 5 bases, 4 bases remained unmatched. CDR3 length: 14 residues. CDR3 sequence reads: CASSPRQGDQPQHF. In DNA form, the CDR3 reads TGTGCCAGCAGTCCGCGACAGGGGGATCAGCCCCAGCATTTT.

The V call is TRBV6-4, the J call TRBJ1-6, with TRBD1 as a possible D gene (5 bases). Deletions cut 8 bases from V and 5 bases from J, with 13 bases between. This CDR3 is 14 amino acids long. Germline-derived CDR1 and CDR2 are MRHNA and SNTAGT. CDR3 sequence (DNA): TGTGCCAGCCGTACTGACAGCAATAATTCACCCCTCCACTTT. It yields the protein CASRTDSNNSPLHF.